One sample yielded the 15 T cell receptor beta chains listed below, sequenced in a study of chemoradiotherapy in HPV16-positive cancers. Measured with immunoSEQ multiplex PCR; TCRdb has only the in-frame clones, and not every one. Among about 12,000 clones listed, 76% were seen once. This material was collected from a patient who underwent chemoradiotherapy. The source is a human donor with HPV-associated anogenital cancer.

The chain combines TRBV5-6 with TRBJ2-7; D gene ambiguous. CDR3 size: 12 residues. Germline values: CDR1 SGHDT, CDR2 YYEEEE. Deletions cut 0 bases from V and 3 bases from J, with 4 bases between. CDR3 nucleotides: TGTGCCAGCAGCTTGGGGGGCTACGAGCAGTACTTC. Protein product: CASSLGGYEQYF.

This chain joins TRBV30 and TRBJ1-1; no firm D call. The CDR3 is made up of 13 amino acids. With 2 bases removed from V and 4 bases from J, the gap between germline ends came to 11 bases. Per germline, CDR1 GTSNPN and CDR2 SVGIG (reference sequence). The CDR3 protein is CAWSTVVGTEAFF. CDR3 DNA: TGTGCCTGGAGTACGGTGGTAGGCACTGAAGCTTTCTTT.

The chain couples TRBV7-9 to TRBJ2-1, with D possibly being TRBD1 (7 bases). The CDR3 loop spans 13 amino acids. Trimming left V 4 bases short and J 7 bases short, with 11 bases between. The germline V gene has CDR1 SEHNR and CDR2 FQNEAQ (reference sequence). The chain's CDR3 is CASSSQGGNEQFF. The CDR3 DNA reads as TGTGCCAGCAGCTCCCAGGGGGGTAATGAGCAGTTCTTC.

The genes are TRBV5-6 and TRBJ1-3; D is perhaps TRBD1 (6 bases). The CDR3 spans 14 residues. Germline CDR1 SGHDT, CDR2 YYEEEE. V lost 2 bases and J lost 9, with 15 bases in between. The CDR3 region is CASSFGSGDGTIYF. In DNA, the CDR3 is TGTGCCAGCAGCTTTGGGTCAGGGGACGGCACCATATATTTT.

This sequence joins TRBV10-3 and TRBJ2-3; D is unresolved. The CDR3 length is 13 residues. Germline V gives CDR1 ENHRY, CDR2 SYGVKD. Trimming removed 5 bases from V and 2 bases from J, with 8 bases in between. This CDR3 is CAISTRLTDTQYF. CDR3 in DNA: TGTGCCATCAGTACCCGACTCACAGATACGCAGTATTTT.

The chain recombines TRBV5-1 with TRBJ1-2; 7 bases align to TRBD1. J lost 4 bases, V lost 4 bases, and 4 bases had no gene match. Germline CDR1 is SGHRS and CDR2 is YFSETQ. The CDR3 contains 13 residues. DNA for the CDR3: TGCGCCAGCAGCGGGGGACAGAGCTATGGCTACACCTTC. Amino acid sequence: CASSGGQSYGYTF.

This chain connects TRBV30 to TRBJ2-5, with TRBD1 as a possible D gene (6 bases). The J call may be faulty, since TRBJ2-7 better matches the DNA end. The germline V gene has CDR1 GTSNPN and CDR2 SVGIG (reference sequence). The CDR3 spans 13 residues. The CDR3 spells CAWSEQGLYEQYF. The DNA for the CDR3 is TGTGCCTGGAGTGAACAGGGCTTATACGAGCAGTACTTC.

The chain carries TRBV9 and TRBJ2-5; D not resolved. The germline gives CDR1 SGDLS, CDR2 YYNGEE. This CDR3 region has 13 residues. Trimming stripped 0 bases from V and 5 bases from J, with 8 bases between. The CDR3 protein is CASSVVLGETQYF. Written as DNA, the CDR3 is TGTGCCAGCAGCGTAGTATTGGGGGAGACCCAGTACTTC.

The chain links TRBV2 to TRBJ2-2, with unresolved D. The germline gives CDR1 SNHLY, CDR2 FYNNEI. V dropped 3 bases and J dropped 0 bases, with 2 bases sitting between them. This CDR3 is built from 13 residues. The CDR3 DNA is TGTGCCAGCAGTGACCCGAACACCGGGGAGCTGTTTTTT. As protein: CASSDPNTGELFF. Filled out from reference TRBV2 and TRBJ2-2, the complete variable domain reads EPEVTQTPSHQVTQMGQEVILRCVPISNHLYFYWYRQILGQKVEFLVSFYNNEISEKSEIFDDQFSVERPDGSNFTLKIRSTKLEDSAMYFCASSDPNTGELFFGEGSRLTVL.

This chain joins TRBV5-1 and TRBJ2-5, with 14 bases lining up with TRBD2. This CDR3 comprises 16 residues. With V trimmed by 3 bases and J by 4 bases, 5 bases remained unmatched. Germline V gives CDR1 SGHRS, CDR2 YFSETQ. Here the CDR3 reads CASSSGTSGGGETQYF. CDR3 nucleotide sequence: TGCGCCAGCAGCTCCGGGACTAGCGGGGGTGGAGAGACCCAGTACTTC.

The CDR3, as DNA: TGTGCCAGCAGTCCCCCGAGGACAGGAGACAATCAGCCCCAGCATTTT. This gives the protein CASSPPRTGDNQPQHF. The chain combines TRBV28 with TRBJ1-5; 7 bases fit TRBD1. The CDR3 extends over 16 amino acids. V lost 5 bases to trimming and J lost 3 bases; unmatched junction nucleotides: 10. Germline V gene lookup returns CDR1 MDHEN and CDR2 SYDVKM. Full variable domain (outside the CDR3, taken from reference TRBV28 and TRBJ1-5): DVKVTQSSRYLVKRTGEKVFLECVQDMDHENMFWYRQDPGLGLRLIYFSYDVKMKEKGDIPEGYSVSREKKERFSLILESASTNQTSMYLCASSPPRTGDNQPQHFGDGTRLSIL.

This sequence joins TRBV5-6 and TRBJ1-1; TRBD1 is a possible D gene (5 bases). Germline V gene lookup returns CDR1 SGHDT and CDR2 YYEEEE. The V end was cut by 3 bases, the J end by 4 bases, with 10 bases between. The CDR3 has 13 residues. The CDR3 is CASSYDRATEAFF. In DNA, the CDR3 is TGTGCCAGCAGCTACGACAGAGCCACTGAAGCTTTCTTT.

The chain couples TRBV5-4 to TRBJ2-7; no clear D. The CDR3 has 15 residues. V lost 1 base and J lost 1, with 12 bases in between. CDR1 SGHNT and CDR2 YYREEE come from the germline V gene (reference sequence). This CDR3 is CASSLRVGGSYEQYF. The CDR3 DNA follows: TGTGCCAGCAGCTTGAGGGTCGGTGGGTCCTACGAGCAGTACTTC.

This clone was seen a handful of times. The chain uses TRBV7-9 and TRBJ2-5; D tentatively fits TRBD1 or TRBD2 (5 bases each). V dropped 4 bases and J dropped 5 bases, with 17 bases sitting between them. The germline CDR1 and CDR2 sequences are SEHNR and FQNEAQ (reference sequence). The CDR3 consists of 15 residues. The CDR3 nucleotides are TGTGCCAGCAGCTCACCAGGGAGAAAGGGGGAGACCCAGTACTTC. This gives the protein CASSSPGRKGETQYF.

This clone was found once. CDR3 region: CAWSTSGTLGGNTIYF. The DNA for the CDR3 is TGTGCCTGGAGTACCTCCGGGACCTTAGGGGGAAACACCATATATTTT. The J gene is TRBJ1-3, the V gene TRBV30, with D perhaps matching TRBD1 (5 bases). The CDR3 runs 16 residues. Germline V lookup: CDR1 GTSNPN, CDR2 SVGIG (reference sequence). The V gene lost 2 bases and the J gene lost 4 bases, with 18 bases spanning the gap.